The text below deals with one TCR beta chain. In the authors' workflow: Estimated nucleated cell counts came from reference gene primer amplification. TCRdb's table, derived via immunoSEQ multiplex PCR, lists solely in-frame clones and lacks some. That table supplies the V and J calls and clone size; D and trimming were determined from the DNA. The sample lists fewer than 350,000 clones; about 85% were seen once. The V and J ends lost 5 bases and 0 bases, in that order; junction bases with no gene match: 4. The CDR3 length is 14 residues. Germline V gene sequence: CDR1 GTSNPN, CDR2 SVGIG (reference sequence). Living in 24 US areas, the participants were between roughly 18 and 89 years of age. This specimen belongs to a study of blood T cell repertoires in COVID-19. Overall study context: In each case, the material was cDNA or gDNA derived from T cells, B-cell-depleted T cells, or PBMCs.

The TCR was taken from a woman aged 30 to 39 who had been exposed to COVID-19. Sequenced input: PBMCs or T cells enriched from blood (not recorded which). The chain couples TRBV30 to TRBJ2-5, with TRBD2 identical over 9 bases. This CDR3 is CAWGRLADQETQYF. DNA for the CDR3: TGTGCCTGGGGCCGACTAGCGGACCAAGAGACCCAGTACTTC.